The 10 T cell receptor beta chains below come from one sample, sequenced in a study of shared clonotypes between healthy human individuals. Assay used: immunoSEQ multiplex PCR; TCRdb lists only in-frame clones, some missing. The data show more than 400,000 clones, around 95% seen once. The material sequenced was naive CD4+ T cells sorted from blood. The subset here: CD45RA+ positively selected. The receptors derive from a young woman in good health.

V and J are TRBV20-1 and TRBJ2-5; D gene unclear. Trimming cost V 6 bases and J 5 bases, with 7 bases left between them. This CDR3 is 10 amino acids long. CDR1 is DFQATT, CDR2 SNEGSKA, per germline (reference sequence). The CDR3 bases are TGCAGTGCCGTGGATGAGACCCAGTACTTC. Translation: CSAVDETQYF.

The chain uses TRBV5-6 and TRBJ2-3; the match to TRBD1 covers 9 bases. The CDR3 extends over 15 amino acids. V lost 2 bases to trimming and J lost 2 bases; unmatched junction nucleotides: 3. CDR1 SGHDT and CDR2 YYEEEE come from the germline V gene. CDR3 sequence reads: CASSFDRGDTDTQYF. DNA for the CDR3: TGTGCCAGCAGCTTTGACAGGGGGGACACAGATACGCAGTATTTT. The full variable domain, completed using reference TRBV5-6 and TRBJ2-3, is DAGVTQSPTHLIKTRGQQVTLRCSPKSGHDTVSWYQQALGQGPQFIFQYYEEEERQRGNFPDRFSGHQFPNYSSELNVNALLLGDSALYLCASSFDRGDTDTQYFGPGTRLTVL.

This chain links TRBV5-8 with TRBJ2-7; D gene ambiguous. Germline CDR1 is SGHTS and CDR2 is YDEGEE. The CDR3 sequence is 11 residues long. The V and J ends lost 4 bases and 2 bases respectively, with 4 bases between them. In DNA, the CDR3 is TGTGCCAGCAGCCGGGCCTACGAGCAGTACTTC. Its protein product is CASSRAYEQYF.

This CDR3 is CASSSRDSPSYEQYF. The CDR3 DNA reads as TGTGCCAGCAGTTCCCGGGACTCGCCTTCCTACGAGCAGTACTTC. This rearrangement joins TRBV2 to TRBJ2-7, with D tentatively TRBD2 (6 bases). V was shortened by 5 bases and J by 1 base, with 15 bases between the two germline ends. Germline loops: CDR1 SNHLY, CDR2 FYNNEI. The CDR3 is 15 residues long.

This sequence joins TRBV11-3 and TRBJ2-4; perhaps TRBD1 as D (6 bases). Germline V CDR1 and CDR2: SGHNT, YENEEA. CDR3 length: 15 amino acids. The V end lost 4 bases, the J end lost 3 bases, and 13 bases lay between the germline ends. DNA for the CDR3: TGTGCCAGCAGCTCCAGGGGAAGGGACAAAAACATTCAGTACTTC. Translating it yields CASSSRGRDKNIQYF.

V and J are TRBV5-1 and TRBJ2-1; 7 positions agree with TRBD2. J lost 6 bases, V lost 6 bases, and 6 bases had no gene match. The germline CDR1 and CDR2 sequences are SGHRS and YFSETQ. The CDR3 is 13 amino acids. This CDR3 is CASKKGGPNEQFF. CDR3 nucleotide sequence: TGCGCCAGCAAGAAGGGAGGGCCCAATGAGCAGTTCTTC.

The gene calls are TRBV28 and TRBJ1-1; no reliable D call. CDR1 MDHEN and CDR2 SYDVKM come from the germline V gene. V dropped 3 bases and J dropped 0 bases, with 8 bases sitting between them. The CDR3 is made up of 14 amino acids. CDR3 DNA sequence: TGTGCCAGCAGTTTTGGATGGGTGAACACTGAAGCTTTCTTT. Residues: CASSFGWVNTEAFF.

The rearrangement joins TRBV19 to TRBJ2-2; 14 nucleotides agree with TRBD2. Looked up from germline, CDR1 is LNHDA and CDR2 is SQIVND (reference sequence). The length of the CDR3 is 18 residues. Trimming took 10 bases from V and 4 from J; bases not matched to a gene: 14. CDR3 in amino acids: CATKPRLAGGPVTGELFF. CDR3 nucleotide sequence: TGTGCCACCAAACCTCGACTAGCGGGAGGGCCGGTCACCGGGGAGCTGTTTTTT. The entire variable domain, with the rest obtained from reference TRBV19 and TRBJ2-2, is as follows: DGGITQSPKYLFRKEGQNVTLSCEQNLNHDAMYWYRQDPGQGLRLIYYSQIVNDFQKGDIAEGYSVSREKKESFPLTVTSAQKNPTAFYLCATKPRLAGGPVTGELFFGEGSRLTVL.

The chain carries TRBV5-1 and TRBJ2-5; 9 nucleotides agree with TRBD2. The last part of the DNA fits TRBJ2-7 better; the J call may be wrong. The germline gives CDR1 SGHRS, CDR2 YFSETQ. The CDR3 has 17 residues. Here the CDR3 reads CASSIGISAGGSYEQYF. Here the CDR3 DNA reads TGCGCCAGCAGCATTGGGATTTCAGCGGGAGGTTCCTACGAGCAGTACTTC.

The V call is TRBV2, the J call TRBJ2-7; D possibly corresponds to TRBD1 (6 bases). The length of the CDR3 is 14 residues. Germline V lookup: CDR1 SNHLY, CDR2 FYNNEI. Trimming took 4 bases from V and 2 from J, leaving 12 bases between them. Here the CDR3 reads CASSAETGTYEQYF. CDR3 in DNA: TGTGCCAGCAGTGCCGAGACAGGCACCTACGAGCAGTACTTC. Using reference TRBV2 and TRBJ2-7 for the parts outside the CDR3, the full variable domain is EPEVTQTPSHQVTQMGQEVILRCVPISNHLYFYWYRQILGQKVEFLVSFYNNEISEKSEIFDDQFSVERPDGSNFTLKIRSTKLEDSAMYFCASSAETGTYEQYFGPGTRLTVT.